Listed here are 9 T cell receptor beta chains from one sample, sequenced in a study of T-cell reconstitution after alpha-beta-depleted transplantation in children. Library preparation (for TCRbeta) was performed with unique molecular identifiers. Each CDR3 protein is one row after TCRdb ran MiXCR on the PCR reads. This table has 75,000 to 100,000 distinct CDR3 sequences, approximately 9.2% appearing once. The sample in question was PBMCs from the stem cell graft donor, obtained from the stem cell graft. These receptors were obtained from a human donor who donated a stem cell graft to a child with congenital amegakaryocytic thrombocytopenia.

This clonotype has ten or more counts. J is TRBJ2-7 and V is TRBV20-1; no clear D. Germline loops: CDR1 DFQATT, CDR2 SNEGSKA (reference sequence). The CDR3 totals 13 residues. The V end was cut by 0 bases, the J end by 3 bases, with 9 bases between. The CDR3 loop reads CSARDGGYYEQYF. CDR3 in DNA: TGCAGTGCTAGAGATGGCGGTTACTACGAGCAGTACTTC.

This clonotype was counted many times. V usage is TRBV28 and J usage is TRBJ2-7, with 11 bases identical to TRBD2. The CDR3 covers 16 residues. V shed 2 bases and J 1 base; nucleotides not matched to a gene: 4. Germline CDR1 and CDR2: MDHEN and SYDVKM. The CDR3 protein is CASSLTGLAGSYEQYF. The CDR3 DNA reads as TGTGCCAGCAGTTTAACCGGACTAGCGGGTTCCTACGAGCAGTACTTC.

Ten or more counts support this clonotype. The chain is built from TRBV20-1 and TRBJ2-7; 10 nucleotides agree with TRBD1. This CDR3 region has 14 residues. Germline V gene sequence: CDR1 DFQATT, CDR2 SNEGSKA (reference sequence). The J segment lost 6 bases and the V segment lost 3 bases, leaving 8 bases of the junction unmatched. The CDR3 DNA follows: TGCAGTGCTAGTATTGACAGGGGGCGCCGCGAGCAGTACTTC. It yields the protein CSASIDRGRREQYF.

Many counts were recorded for this clonotype. The V gene is TRBV2, the J gene TRBJ1-1; 10 nucleotides line up with TRBD1. V dropped 8 bases and J dropped 6; count of bases not matched to a gene: 9. This CDR3 comprises 14 residues. Per the germline V gene, CDR1 is SNHLY and CDR2 is FYNNEI. CDR3 DNA: TGTGCCAGCCATCCAGGACAGGGGGAGCCTGAAGCTTTCTTT. This sequence encodes CASHPGQGEPEAFF. Full variable domain (remainder filled in from reference TRBV2 and TRBJ1-1): EPEVTQTPSHQVTQMGQEVILRCVPISNHLYFYWYRQILGQKVEFLVSFYNNEISEKSEIFDDQFSVERPDGSNFTLKIRSTKLEDSAMYFCASHPGQGEPEAFFGQGTRLTVV.

The table lists this clonotype with many counts. This sequence joins TRBV20-1 and TRBJ2-5, with D possibly being TRBD2 (5 bases). Trimming cost V 0 bases and J 5 bases, with 13 bases left between them. The CDR3 loop spans 14 amino acids. Germline CDR1 and CDR2: DFQATT and SNEGSKA (reference sequence). The CDR3, as DNA: TGCAGTGCTAGAGATCCCGGGATCAAGGAGACCCAGTACTTC. Protein: CSARDPGIKETQYF.

V and J are TRBV28 and TRBJ2-1; 10 nucleotides line up with TRBD2. Germline-derived CDR1 and CDR2 are MDHEN and SYDVKM. The CDR3 sequence is 16 residues long. Trimming cost V 6 bases and J 2 bases; bases outside gene matches: 7. The CDR3 region has the DNA TGTGCCAGCAGCGAGGCTAGCGGGGGCGCCTACAATGAGCAGTTCTTC. Amino acid sequence: CASSEASGGAYNEQFF. Full variable domain (missing parts from reference TRBV28 and TRBJ2-1): DVKVTQSSRYLVKRTGEKVFLECVQDMDHENMFWYRQDPGLGLRLIYFSYDVKMKEKGDIPEGYSVSREKKERFSLILESASTNQTSMYLCASSEASGGAYNEQFFGPGTRLTVL.

In this sample, this clonotype turned up many times. The rearrangement links TRBV20-1 to TRBJ2-1, with a weak D call TRBD2 (5 bases). Germline CDR1 reads DFQATT; CDR2 reads SNEGSKA (reference sequence). The CDR3 sequence is 14 residues long. V dropped 6 bases and J dropped 5 bases, with 17 bases sitting between them. The CDR3 here is CSAPGEMNDNEQFF. CDR3 nucleotides: TGCAGTGCCCCTGGGGAGATGAACGACAATGAGCAGTTCTTC.

This clonotype has ten or more counts. This chain uses TRBV4-2 with TRBJ2-1, with D possibly matching TRBD2 (5 bases). Trimming removed 7 bases from V and 3 bases from J, with 10 bases in between. Germline lookup yields CDR1 LGHNA and CDR2 YNFKEQ. This CDR3 is built from 13 residues. The CDR3 DNA reads as TGTGCCAGCAAGGGAGATTTCTACAATGAGCAGTTCTTC. Translating gives CASKGDFYNEQFF.

This clonotype was seen at least ten times. Here the CDR3 DNA reads TGTGCCATCACGGACGAACAAACCTACAATGAGCAGTTCTTC. Its protein product is CAITDEQTYNEQFF. The chain is built from TRBV2 and TRBJ2-1; the D is unclear. V lost 10 bases, J lost 2 bases, and 15 bases lay in between. CDR1 is SNHLY, CDR2 FYNNEI, per germline. The CDR3 is made up of 14 amino acids.